These 4 T cell receptor beta chains came from one sample sequenced in a study of identical twins. TCRdb re-derived calls from the 5' RACE reads in MiXCR, one entry per CDR3 protein. The data contain about 460,000 distinct CDR3 sequences, 14% of them singletons. These data also featured in a second study, about yellow fever vaccine responses in identical twins.

Input material: CD4+ T cells sorted from blood. These TCRs come from a woman aged 18-29 years in good health.

This clonotype was counted only a few times. V usage is TRBV5-1 and J usage is TRBJ2-5; D is perhaps TRBD1 or TRBD2 (6 bases each). This CDR3 region has 15 residues. Trimming shortened V by 3 bases and J by 1 base, and 13 bases separated the two germline ends. Germline loops: CDR1 SGHRS, CDR2 YFSETQ. CDR3 nucleotide sequence: TGCGCCAGCAGCTGGAACGGGGGCACCCAAGAGACCCAGTACTTC. Its translation is CASSWNGGTQETQYF.

This clonotype was observed at least ten times. This chain connects TRBV20-1 to TRBJ2-2; D gene uncertain. The V end was cut by 1 base, the J end by 6 bases, with 6 bases between. The CDR3 length is 12 residues. Germline V gene sequence: CDR1 DFQATT, CDR2 SNEGSKA (reference sequence). The CDR3 spells CSARGMAGELFF. In DNA form, the CDR3 reads TGCAGTGCTAGAGGAATGGCCGGGGAGCTGTTTTTT.

In this sample, this clonotype turned up many times. The CDR3 DNA reads as TGCGCCAGCAGCCGCGACCCGCTCCGGGAGCAGTTCTTC. Encoded protein: CASSRDPLREQFF. The chain is built from TRBV5-1 and TRBJ2-1; D call uncertain. Germline CDR1 SGHRS, CDR2 YFSETQ. The CDR3 runs 13 residues. Trimming removed 4 bases from V and 10 bases from J, with 15 bases in between.

The chain couples TRBV2 to TRBJ2-5; TRBD2 aligns across 8 bases. Losses at the gene ends were 8 bases for V and 5 bases for J; bases not matched to a gene: 10. The CDR3 runs to 14 residues. Germline V gene data show CDR1 as SNHLY and CDR2 as FYNNEI. The CDR3: CASWSRGAMETQYF. Written as DNA, the CDR3 is TGTGCCAGCTGGTCGCGGGGGGCGATGGAGACCCAGTACTTC.